These 26 T cell receptor beta chains came from one sample sequenced in a study of identical twins. TCRdb used MiXCR to reprocess the 5' RACE reads, holding one entry per CDR3 protein. Of a few hundred thousand distinct CDR3 sequences detected, about 10% appear once; the ten largest clones hold under 10%. Sequenced sample: naive T cells sorted from blood. All receptors derive from a woman aged 50 to 60 in good health.

This clonotype was recorded at least ten times. The chain carries TRBV29-1 and TRBJ2-2; 7 bases fit TRBD1. CDR3 size: 13 residues. From germline, CDR1 is SQVTM and CDR2 ANQGSEA. V lost 0 bases to trimming and J lost 7 bases; unmatched junction nucleotides: 2. The CDR3 region is CSVEDQGDGELFF. DNA for the CDR3: TGCAGCGTTGAAGATCAGGGGGACGGGGAGCTGTTTTTT.

This clonotype was detected only a few times. The chain joins TRBV10-3 to TRBJ2-7; 13 nucleotides align to TRBD2. The CDR3 spans 15 residues. The germline CDR1 and CDR2 sequences are ENHRY and SYGVKD. V trimming: 5 bases; J trimming: 7 bases; junction bases outside the gene matches: 8. The CDR3 protein is CAISTLAGGPDEQYF. The CDR3 region has the DNA TGTGCCATCAGTACACTAGCGGGAGGGCCCGATGAGCAGTACTTC.

This clonotype was detected many times. The chain carries TRBV20-1 and TRBJ1-1; D gene unclear. Germline V gene data show CDR1 as DFQATT and CDR2 as SNEGSKA (reference sequence). V was clipped by 7 bases and J by 3 bases, with 9 bases between them. CDR3 length equals 11 residues. The CDR3 sequence is CSGGKDTEAFF. The CDR3 DNA reads as TGCAGTGGCGGGAAGGACACTGAAGCTTTCTTT.

J is TRBJ2-3 and V is TRBV6-5, with D possibly TRBD2 on 6 matching bases. Germline V lookup: CDR1 MNHEY, CDR2 SVGAGI. This CDR3 spans 15 amino acids. Trimming left V 4 bases short and J 2 bases short, with 13 bases between. The CDR3: CASSSLGGDTDTQYF. Written as DNA, the CDR3 is TGTGCCAGCAGTTCCCTGGGGGGAGACACAGATACGCAGTATTTT.

This clonotype was counted at least ten times. This chain connects TRBV20-1 to TRBJ2-1; 11 nucleotides line up with TRBD2. Germline assignment: CDR1 DFQATT and CDR2 SNEGSKA (reference sequence). The CDR3 sequence is 15 residues long. Losses at the gene ends were 3 bases for V and 13 bases for J; bases not matched to a gene: 14. The CDR3 DNA is TGCAGTGCTAGGCCCAGTAGCGGGAGGGAGCATCATCAGTTCTTC. Its protein product is CSARPSSGREHHQFF.

This sequence joins TRBV18 and TRBJ2-5; D unresolved. Germline values: CDR1 KGHSH, CDR2 LQKENI. Trimming removed 2 bases at V and 3 bases at J, with 7 bases between. The CDR3 is 13 amino acids. In DNA form, the CDR3 reads TGTGCCAGCTCACCAACCAGCAAAGAGACCCAGTACTTC. It codes for CASSPTSKETQYF.

Only a few counts were recorded for this clonotype. The chain uses TRBV12-3 or TRBV12-4 and TRBJ1-5; D is uncertain. With 0 bases removed from V and 6 bases from J, the gap between germline ends came to 12 bases. This CDR3 region has 15 residues. CDR3 DNA: TGTGCCAGCAGTTTAGCCGGAGGGTCCCGTCAGCCCCAGCATTTT. Translated, it gives CASSLAGGSRQPQHF.

The chain links TRBV5-1 to TRBJ1-6; 11 positions agree with TRBD1. Germline V gene data show CDR1 as SGHRS and CDR2 as YFSETQ. This CDR3 spans 14 amino acids. The junction had 2 bases not matched to a gene; V was cut back by 5 bases and J by 7 bases. CDR3: CASRWDRGNSPLHF. CDR3 DNA sequence: TGCGCCAGCAGGTGGGACAGGGGGAATTCACCCCTCCACTTT.

The chain joins TRBV5-1 to TRBJ2-1, with D maybe TRBD2 (5 bases). Trimming took 2 bases from V and 10 from J, leaving 16 bases between them. Germline V CDR1 and CDR2: SGHRS, YFSETQ. The CDR3 has 14 amino acids. The CDR3 bases are TGCGCCAGCAGCTTCGGTGGCGGAGGTGGAGAGCAGTTCTTC. Protein sequence: CASSFGGGGGEQFF.

This clonotype was counted between two and nine times. The chain uses TRBV5-1 and TRBJ2-3, with TRBD2 matching over 9 bases. The V segment lost 5 bases and the J segment 1 base; nucleotides outside the gene matches: 2. CDR1 and CDR2 from the germline V gene are SGHRS and YFSETQ. The CDR3 loop spans 14 amino acids. The CDR3 reads CASRRTSGTDTQYF. In nucleotides, the CDR3 is TGCGCCAGCAGACGGACTAGCGGCACAGATACGCAGTATTTT.

The chain has TRBV5-1 and TRBJ1-2; no clear D gene. Trimming took off 6 bases at V and 7 bases at J, with 13 bases between the two ends. CDR3 length: 12 amino acids. Germline CDR1 reads SGHRS; CDR2 reads YFSETQ. Here the CDR3 reads CASKSGVFGYTF. DNA of the CDR3: TGCGCCAGCAAATCTGGGGTTTTTGGCTACACCTTC.

The V and J genes are TRBV5-5 and TRBJ1-4; perhaps TRBD1 as D (6 bases). V lost 4 bases, J lost 6 bases, and 10 bases lay in between. Germline loops: CDR1 SGHKS, CDR2 YYEKEE (reference sequence). The length of the CDR3 is 13 residues. CDR3 sequence reads: CASSLGQYEKLFF. The CDR3 coding sequence is TGTGCCAGCAGCCTGGGACAATATGAAAAACTGTTTTTT.

This clonotype turned up a few times. CDR3 DNA: TGTGCCAGCAGCGCGTCACTAGCGGGAGGGCTTGGGTTCTTC. Translated, it gives CASSASLAGGLGFF. The rearrangement joins TRBV7-2 to TRBJ2-1; 13 bases map to TRBD2. V was clipped by 5 bases and J by 15 bases; unmatched bases: 10. The CDR3 sequence is 14 residues long. Germline CDR1 SGHTA, CDR2 FQGNSA.

This clonotype was detected many times. The chain combines TRBV5-1 with TRBJ1-5; 9 nucleotides align to TRBD1. The trim removed 3 bases at V and 0 bases at J, leaving 1 base unmatched. The CDR3 length is 15 residues. Germline values: CDR1 SGHRS, CDR2 YFSETQ. The CDR3 here is CASSWTGDSNQPQHF. CDR3 DNA: TGCGCCAGCAGCTGGACAGGGGATAGCAATCAGCCCCAGCATTTT.

This clonotype was recorded a few times. The chain links TRBV18 to TRBJ1-2; D is unresolved. This CDR3 has 15 residues. V lost 1 base, J lost 5 bases, and 14 bases lay in between. The germline gives CDR1 KGHSH, CDR2 LQKENI. In DNA, the CDR3 is TGTGCCAGCTCACCACGAAGGGCTGAATGGTATGGCTACACCTTC. Encoded protein: CASSPRRAEWYGYTF.

The J gene is TRBJ1-5, the V gene TRBV12-3 or TRBV12-4, with D unresolved. The CDR3 spans 18 residues. V lost 2 bases and J lost 2, with 19 bases in between. The CDR3 DNA reads as TGTGCCAGCAGTTTAAGACTATCGGCGGGCAGAGGCAATCAGCCCCAGCATTTT. Encoded protein: CASSLRLSAGRGNQPQHF.

At least ten counts were recorded for this clonotype. V usage is TRBV9 and J usage is TRBJ2-1, with a weak D call TRBD1 (6 bases). This CDR3 region has 14 residues. The V gene lost 4 bases and the J gene lost 3 bases, with 11 bases spanning the gap. Per the germline V gene, CDR1 is SGDLS and CDR2 is YYNGEE. The CDR3 bases are TGTGCCAGCAGCTCTAGGACAGACTACAATGAGCAGTTCTTC. This sequence encodes CASSSRTDYNEQFF.

The chain is built from TRBV13 and TRBJ2-7; no reliable D call. Trimming pared 4 bases from V and 5 bases from J, leaving 12 bases between. The CDR3 totals 13 residues. Germline V CDR1 and CDR2: PRHDT, FYEKMQ (reference sequence). The CDR3 sequence: CASSSPDSHEQYF. CDR3 bases: TGTGCCAGCAGCTCACCTGACTCTCACGAGCAGTACTTC.

The chain links TRBV5-1 to TRBJ2-2; no firm D call. The CDR3 has 14 residues. Trimming took 4 bases from V and 4 from J, leaving 11 bases between them. The germline gives CDR1 SGHRS, CDR2 YFSETQ. Here the CDR3 DNA reads TGCGCCAGCAGCCCCGATAGCCTCACCGGGGAGCTGTTTTTT. It is translated as CASSPDSLTGELFF.

This clonotype was counted many times. The chain recombines TRBV6-5 with TRBJ2-3, with D unresolved. CDR3 length: 13 residues. Germline V gene sequence: CDR1 MNHEY, CDR2 SVGAGI. V lost 2 bases, J lost 4 bases, and 7 bases lay in between. The CDR3 region is CASSYGRPDTQYF. DNA of the CDR3: TGTGCCAGCAGTTACGGGCGGCCAGATACGCAGTATTTT.

In this sample, this clonotype turned up a few times. This rearrangement joins TRBV15 to TRBJ2-3; D is perhaps TRBD2 (6 bases). V lost 8 bases, J lost 1 base, and 13 bases lay in between. Per the germline V gene, CDR1 is LNHNV and CDR2 is YYDKDF (reference sequence). The CDR3 totals 14 residues. Here the CDR3 DNA reads TGTGCCACCCAACCGGGACTGGGCACAGATACGCAGTATTTT. Its protein product is CATQPGLGTDTQYF.

This clonotype appeared many times. The V gene is TRBV4-1, the J gene TRBJ2-5, with a tentative D call TRBD1 (6 bases). Germline CDR1 and CDR2: MGHRA and YSYEKL. Trimming removed 4 bases at V and 2 bases at J, with 14 bases between. The CDR3 runs to 15 residues. CDR3 sequence (DNA): TGCGCCAGCAGCCCTTTACAGGGATTTCAAGAGACCCAGTACTTC. It translates to CASSPLQGFQETQYF.

This clonotype was observed a handful of times. The V and J genes are TRBV19 and TRBJ1-1, with D perhaps TRBD1 (6 bases). The germline V and J ends were trimmed by 3 bases and 4 bases, with 15 bases remaining between them. Germline V CDR1 and CDR2: LNHDA, SQIVND (reference sequence). This CDR3 is built from 15 residues. The CDR3 DNA follows: TGTGCCAGTAGTATCTCGGCCGGGGGGCTCACTGAAGCTTTCTTT. Amino acid sequence: CASSISAGGLTEAFF.

This sequence joins TRBV20-1 and TRBJ2-1, with TRBD2 as a possible D gene (5 bases). The CDR3 totals 13 residues. Between the trimmed V and J ends, which lost 0 bases and 12 bases, there was a span of 15 bases. The germline gives CDR1 DFQATT, CDR2 SNEGSKA (reference sequence). This CDR3 is CSARDPVDSAQFF. DNA of the CDR3: TGCAGTGCTAGAGACCCCGTGGACTCGGCGCAGTTCTTC.

This clonotype was seen more than once but under ten times. V usage is TRBV5-1 and J usage is TRBJ1-3; D gene uncertain. The CDR3 is 17 amino acids. Germline assignment: CDR1 SGHRS and CDR2 YFSETQ. Trimming pared 0 bases from V and 3 bases from J, leaving 16 bases between. CDR3: CASSLARLSSGGNTIYF. DNA of the CDR3: TGCGCCAGCAGCTTGGCCAGGTTAAGTTCGGGTGGAAACACCATATATTTT. The entire variable domain, with the rest obtained from reference TRBV5-1 and TRBJ1-3, is as follows: KAGVTQTPRYLIKTRGQQVTLSCSPISGHRSVSWYQQTPGQGLQFLFEYFSETQRNKGNFPGRFSGRQFSNSRSEMNVSTLELGDSALYLCASSLARLSSGGNTIYFGEGSWLTVV.

DNA for the CDR3: TGTGCCATCAGTTCCGAGGAGAGGGCGAGGGAGACCCAGTACTTC. Translation: CAISSEERARETQYF. The chain employs TRBV10-3 and TRBJ2-5, with TRBD2 as a possible D gene (5 bases). V was cut by 5 bases and J by 5 bases, with 18 bases left in between. Per the germline V gene, CDR1 is ENHRY and CDR2 is SYGVKD. The CDR3 contains 15 residues.